This T cell receptor (beta chain) emerged from a study of regulatory T cells in long-lasting Graves disease. The sample's time point: newly diagnosed GD, antithyroid drugs for less than 3 months. PBMC-extracted RNA yielded the TCR library. Libraries of TCR beta came from iRepertoire HTBI primers plus Arm-PCR of CDR3 regions. MiXCR, run by TCRdb on the multiplex PCR reads, gives a single entry per CDR3 protein. Among 580,000 or so distinct CDR3 sequences listed, approximately 16% were seen once. The CDR3 is made up of 17 amino acids. Germline loops: CDR1 MNHEY, CDR2 SMNVEV (reference sequence). The ends were cut back, 4 bases at V and 0 bases at J, with 15 bases in the middle. A further study also used this sample, focusing on T cells in Graves' hyperthyroidism and ophthalmopathy.

This chain links TRBV27 with TRBJ1-4; D is uncertain. This clonotype was obtained from a man aged 18 to 29 with Graves disease. The material sequenced was peripheral blood mononuclear cells (PBMCs), taken at new diagnosis, from a patient treated with antithyroid drugs. CDR3 amino acids: CASSSVWDWATNEKLFF. In DNA, the CDR3 is TGTGCCAGCAGTTCGGTCTGGGATTGGGCAACTAATGAAAAACTGTTTTTT.